The 30 T cell receptor beta chains below come from one sample, sequenced in a study of T-cell reconstitution after alpha-beta-depleted transplantation in children (dated by TCRdb to the mid-2010s). The library was produced with PCR. For sequencing, an Illumina HiSeq 2500 was employed. Molecular barcoding was employed in the preparation of TCR libraries, with unique molecular identifiers being used to normalize TCRbeta repertoire quantification. TCRdb's own reprocessing of the public reads used fastp at Q25 and MiXCR and kept productive beta chains. For every CDR3 protein sequence, its rows merge into one entry that carries the most common genes and DNA. For this sample the table gives roughly 670,000 distinct CDR3 sequences, of which around 14% were detected only once. Clones ranked in the top ten supply about 0.79% of the sample. The treatment or condition tag for this specimen amounts to: allogeneic hematopoietic cell transplantation with graft depleted of TCRalphabeta T cells and CD19 B cells.

This material consisted of PBMCs, taken before TCRalphabeta/CD19-depleted stem cell transplant. These receptors were collected from a girl aged 2-10 years with congenital amegakaryocytic thrombocytopenia, due to receive a stem cell transplant.

The table lists this clonotype with a few counts. The chain carries TRBV12-3 or TRBV12-4 and TRBJ2-1; 11 bases are a match to TRBD2. This CDR3 spans 15 amino acids. Unmatched junction bases numbered 9, after V lost 6 bases and J lost 8 bases. CDR3 in amino acids: CASRTTGTSGYEQFF. The CDR3 nucleotides are TGTGCCAGCAGGACCACCGGGACTAGCGGTTATGAGCAGTTCTTC.

This chain connects TRBV6-4 to TRBJ2-6; 7 bases line up with TRBD1. After removal of 0 bases from V and 2 bases from J, the junction contained 1 base not matched to a gene. This CDR3 contains 16 residues. Germline CDR1 is MRHNA and CDR2 is SNTAGT. The CDR3 sequence is CASSDSGGAGANVLTF. The CDR3 DNA is TGTGCCAGCAGTGACTCAGGGGGCGCTGGGGCCAACGTCCTGACTTTC.

The sample holds many counts of this clonotype. V and J are TRBV5-5 and TRBJ2-2, with D maybe TRBD2 (5 bases). The V gene's germline CDR1 is SGHKS and CDR2 YYEKEE (reference sequence). Trimming left V 1 base short and J 0 bases short, with 16 bases between. This CDR3 spans 18 amino acids. CDR3 amino acids: CASSLWWFRTPNTGELFF. The CDR3 bases are TGTGCCAGCAGCTTGTGGTGGTTCCGGACTCCGAACACCGGGGAGCTGTTTTTT.

As concerns this clonotype: This clone may be a read error of a much larger clone one base away. CDR3 nucleotide sequence: TGCAGTGCCTCAGGACAGGCTACCTACGAGCAGTACTTC. Its translation is CSASGQATYEQYF. This sequence joins TRBV20-1 and TRBJ2-7; the match to TRBD1 covers 7 bases. V lost 6 bases and J lost 2; bases outside the gene matches: 7. Germline CDR1 is DFQATT and CDR2 is SNEGSKA (reference sequence). The CDR3 is made up of 13 amino acids.

The chain employs TRBV15 and TRBJ1-1, with D perhaps matching TRBD1 (5 bases). This CDR3 is 15 amino acids long. The V gene's germline CDR1 is LNHNV and CDR2 YYDKDF (reference sequence). V was trimmed by 1 base and J by 4 bases, leaving 13 bases between them. CDR3 bases: TGTGCCACCAGCAGAGTATGGGGGGTAAGCACTGAAGCTTTCTTT. Its translation is CATSRVWGVSTEAFF.

This clonotype was recorded at least ten times. The chain combines TRBV20-1 with TRBJ2-5; no clear D gene. With 2 bases removed from V and 7 bases from J, the gap between germline ends came to 8 bases. This CDR3 has 11 amino acids. CDR1 DFQATT and CDR2 SNEGSKA come from the germline V gene (reference sequence). The CDR3 loop reads CSARNVGTQYF. The CDR3 region has the DNA TGCAGTGCTAGAAACGTGGGGACCCAGTACTTC.

This clonotype was found many times. The rearrangement uses TRBV20-1 and TRBJ2-1; 8 bases map to TRBD2. This CDR3 spans 11 amino acids. Germline CDR1 DFQATT, CDR2 SNEGSKA (reference sequence). After removal of 5 bases from V and 6 bases from J, the junction contained 0 bases not matched to a gene. CDR3 sequence (DNA): TGCAGTGCTGGGACTAGCAATGAGCAGTTCTTC. Translation gives CSAGTSNEQFF.

This clonotype has only a few counts. CDR3 nucleotide sequence: TGTGCCTGGAACCCTCTAGGTAGCCACACCGGGGAGCTGTTTTTT. Protein product: CAWNPLGSHTGELFF. This rearrangement joins TRBV30 to TRBJ2-2; no definite D call. This CDR3 spans 15 amino acids. Trimming shortened V by 4 bases and J by 3 bases, and 15 bases separated the two germline ends. Looked up from germline, CDR1 is GTSNPN and CDR2 is SVGIG (reference sequence). Full variable domain (rest looked up from reference TRBV30 and TRBJ2-2): SQTIHQWPATLVQPVGSPLSLECTVEGTSNPNLYWYRQAAGRGLQLLFYSVGIGQISSEVPQNLSASRPQDRQFILSSKKLLLSDSGFYLCAWNPLGSHTGELFFGEGSRLTVL.

This chain connects TRBV20-1 to TRBJ2-5, with D possibly being TRBD2 (5 bases). The V gene's germline CDR1 is DFQATT and CDR2 SNEGSKA (reference sequence). The CDR3 covers 15 residues. Trimming removed 2 bases at V and 5 bases at J, with 18 bases between. CDR3 sequence: CSARNQARARETQYF. The CDR3 DNA reads as TGCAGTGCTAGAAACCAAGCGAGGGCAAGGGAGACCCAGTACTTC.

The V and J genes are TRBV6-5 and TRBJ1-1; D remains ambiguous. This CDR3 has 14 residues. The germline gives CDR1 MNHEY, CDR2 SVGAGI. With 0 bases removed from V and 0 bases from J, the gap between germline ends came to 5 bases. This CDR3 reads CASSYSRVNTEAFF. The CDR3 bases are TGTGCCAGCAGTTACTCGAGGGTGAACACTGAAGCTTTCTTT.

The table lists this clonotype with many counts. The chain couples TRBV28 to TRBJ2-3; the match to TRBD1 covers 11 bases. The J segment lost 5 bases and the V segment lost 7 bases, leaving 8 bases of the junction unmatched. Germline V CDR1 and CDR2: MDHEN, SYDVKM. There are 15 residues in the CDR3. The CDR3 is CASTTRDRGLDTQYF. The CDR3 DNA follows: TGTGCCAGCACTACACGGGACAGGGGGTTAGATACGCAGTATTTT.

This clonotype was seen many times. The J gene is TRBJ2-6, the V gene TRBV29-1; D ambiguous. CDR3 length: 14 residues. Trimming removed 7 bases at V and 0 bases at J, with 10 bases between. Germline V gene sequence: CDR1 SQVTM, CDR2 ANQGSEA. The CDR3 region has the DNA TGCAGCGCCCATACGTCCTCTGGGGCCAACGTCCTGACTTTC. The encoded protein is CSAHTSSGANVLTF.

V is TRBV7-6 and J is TRBJ2-1; 12 nucleotides match TRBD2. V dropped 5 bases and J dropped 10; count of bases not matched to a gene: 3. The germline V gene has CDR1 SGHVS and CDR2 FNYEAQ. The CDR3 contains 13 residues. The CDR3 is CASSPSGRAEQFF. CDR3 nucleotides: TGTGCCAGCAGCCCTAGCGGGAGGGCCGAGCAGTTCTTC.

This clonotype was detected many times. V and J are TRBV20-1 and TRBJ1-5; 7 positions match TRBD1. Germline trimming cut 4 bases from V and 9 bases from J; bases unmatched to any gene: 15. CDR1 and CDR2 (germline): DFQATT, SNEGSKA (reference sequence). The CDR3 has 15 amino acids. CDR3 in amino acids: CSANPRDSGGMPQHF. DNA of the CDR3: TGCAGTGCTAACCCTAGGGACAGTGGGGGGATGCCCCAGCATTTT.

The V gene is TRBV5-1, the J gene TRBJ2-1; possible D gene TRBD2, 5 bases. The CDR3 runs 13 residues. V lost 0 bases and J 9 bases, leaving 10 bases between the germline ends. Germline-derived CDR1 and CDR2 are SGHRS and YFSETQ. The CDR3 coding sequence is TGCGCCAGCAGCTTGGGAGGGTTTCTTGAGCAGTTCTTC. Protein: CASSLGGFLEQFF.

In this sample, this clonotype turned up many times. This chain links TRBV9 with TRBJ2-2, with TRBD2 identical over 8 bases. This CDR3 has 17 amino acids. J gave up 8 bases and V 0 bases, and 12 bases lay outside the gene matches. The V gene's germline CDR1 is SGDLS and CDR2 YYNGEE. The CDR3 loop reads CASSVGIAGMMRGELFF. For the CDR3, the DNA is TGTGCCAGCAGCGTAGGAATAGCGGGAATGATGAGAGGGGAGCTGTTTTTT.

A few counts support this clonotype. The chain has TRBV5-1 and TRBJ2-1; 7 nucleotides match TRBD2. Germline CDR1 reads SGHRS; CDR2 reads YFSETQ. Trimming removed 2 bases from V and 4 bases from J; junction bases left unmatched: 9. The length of the CDR3 is 16 residues. The CDR3 sequence is CASSLTLAASYNEQFF. The CDR3 DNA reads TGCGCCAGCAGCTTAACCCTAGCGGCCTCATACAATGAGCAGTTCTTC. The full variable domain, in which reference TRBV5-1 and TRBJ2-1 provide the parts outside the CDR3, is KAGVTQTPRYLIKTRGQQVTLSCSPISGHRSVSWYQQTPGQGLQFLFEYFSETQRNKGNFPGRFSGRQFSNSRSEMNVSTLELGDSALYLCASSLTLAASYNEQFFGPGTRLTVL.

The chain uses TRBV6-1 and TRBJ1-1; D not resolved. V shed 3 bases and J shed 9 bases, with 11 bases lying between them. This CDR3 has 12 residues. Germline CDR1 and CDR2: MNHNS and SASEGT. The CDR3: CASSDTGQQAFF. The CDR3 DNA reads TGTGCCAGCAGTGATACCGGGCAACAAGCTTTCTTT.

There are many counts of this clonotype. The rearrangement links TRBV15 to TRBJ2-2; no reliable D call. CDR3 size: 17 residues. CDR1 is LNHNV and CDR2 is YYDKDF in the germline V gene (reference sequence). With 8 bases removed from V and 1 base from J, the gap between germline ends came to 20 bases. The DNA of the CDR3 is TGTGCCACCTCCTTCATGTGGGCAGGACGGAACACCGGGGAGCTGTTTTTT. Translating it yields CATSFMWAGRNTGELFF.

This clonotype was counted at least ten times. The CDR3: CASSQGDSLRTTSYEQYF. The CDR3 DNA reads TGTGCCAGCAGCCAAGGTGATAGCCTTCGGACTACCTCCTACGAGCAGTACTTC. The chain joins TRBV4-2 to TRBJ2-7; TRBD2 might be the D (6 bases). The CDR3 contains 18 residues. Trimming shortened V by 1 base and J by 0 bases, and 19 bases separated the two germline ends. Germline V gene data show CDR1 as LGHNA and CDR2 as YNFKEQ.

A few counts support this clonotype. The rearrangement joins TRBV5-1 to TRBJ2-4; D gene ambiguous. This CDR3 spans 13 amino acids. V lost 0 bases, J lost 1 base, and 2 bases lay in between. Germline-derived CDR1 and CDR2 are SGHRS and YFSETQ. In DNA form, the CDR3 reads TGCGCCAGCAGCTTGGCGGCCAAAAACATTCAGTACTTC. This codes for CASSLAAKNIQYF.

The V call is TRBV20-1, the J call TRBJ2-7, with 10 positions matching TRBD2. The CDR3 length is 16 residues. Germline lookup yields CDR1 DFQATT and CDR2 SNEGSKA (reference sequence). The V and J ends lost 3 bases and 1 base, in that order; junction bases with no gene match: 9. The CDR3 protein is CSASPSGSLSSYEQYF. The CDR3 nucleotides read TGCAGTGCTAGTCCTAGCGGGAGCCTCAGTTCCTACGAGCAGTACTTC.

The chain couples TRBV28 to TRBJ1-5; D perhaps matches TRBD1 (5 bases). CDR1 MDHEN and CDR2 SYDVKM come from the germline V gene. The CDR3 totals 14 residues. The V end was cut by 5 bases, the J end by 3 bases, with 11 bases between. In nucleotides, the CDR3 is TGTGCCAGCAGTCGAACAGGTGACAATCAGCCCCAGCATTTT. It codes for CASSRTGDNQPQHF.

The chain combines TRBV7-6 with TRBJ2-7; 9 bases line up with TRBD2. CDR1 and CDR2 (germline): SGHVS, FNYEAQ. CDR3 length: 15 residues. With V trimmed by 0 bases and J by 3 bases, 3 bases remained unmatched. CDR3 amino acids: CASSLAAREGYEQYF. CDR3 nucleotides: TGTGCCAGCAGCTTAGCGGCGCGGGAGGGCTACGAGCAGTACTTC.

At least ten counts were recorded for this clonotype. The chain employs TRBV15 and TRBJ2-1; no firm D call. Deletions cut 0 bases from V and 4 bases from J, with 13 bases between. Germline V gives CDR1 LNHNV, CDR2 YYDKDF (reference sequence). This CDR3 has 16 amino acids. The CDR3 DNA is TGTGCCACCAGCAGAGAGAACGGGCCAAGATACAATGAGCAGTTCTTC. Amino acid sequence: CATSRENGPRYNEQFF.

This clonotype was seen more than once but under ten times. This chain links TRBV7-8 with TRBJ2-3; no clear D gene. Germline V gene data show CDR1 as SGHVS and CDR2 as FQNEAQ. Trimming cost V 5 bases and J 3 bases, with 12 bases left between them. CDR3 length: 14 amino acids. CDR3 bases: TGTGCCAGCAGCCCAACCGGCGTAACAGATACGCAGTATTTT. Its protein is CASSPTGVTDTQYF. Full variable domain (outside the CDR3, taken from reference TRBV7-8 and TRBJ2-3): GAGVSQSPRYKVAKRGQDVALRCDPISGHVSLFWYQQALGQGPEFLTYFQNEAQLDKSGLPSDRFFAERPEGSVSTLKIQRTQQEDSAVYLCASSPTGVTDTQYFGPGTRLTVL.

This clonotype has more than one count but fewer than ten. The gene calls are TRBV4-1 and TRBJ2-1; 10 bases fit TRBD2. V trimming: 2 bases; J trimming: 7 bases; junction bases outside the gene matches: 11. The CDR3 extends over 17 amino acids. Germline CDR1 MGHRA, CDR2 YSYEKL. CDR3 nucleotides: TGCGCCAGCAGCCAAACGTCCTCTAGCGGGAGAAGGAATGAGCAGTTCTTC. Protein: CASSQTSSSGRRNEQFF.

There are many counts of this clonotype. This sequence joins TRBV20-1 and TRBJ2-1; the match to TRBD1 covers 8 bases. The V gene end was trimmed by 5 bases and the J gene end by 6 bases; junction bases not matched to a gene: 12. From germline, CDR1 is DFQATT and CDR2 SNEGSKA (reference sequence). This CDR3 comprises 15 residues. The CDR3 coding sequence is TGCAGTGCTCCCCACACCGCAACAGGGGGCAATGAGCAGTTCTTC. Amino acid sequence: CSAPHTATGGNEQFF.

Ten or more counts support this clonotype. The chain links TRBV20-1 to TRBJ2-5, with TRBD2 matching over 13 bases. This CDR3 has 17 residues. The V and J ends lost 3 bases and 5 bases, in that order; junction bases with no gene match: 12. Per germline, CDR1 DFQATT and CDR2 SNEGSKA (reference sequence). The CDR3 region has the DNA TGCAGTGCTAGCCTGGCACTAGCGGGAGGGCCGGGGGAGACCCAGTACTTC. Translating gives CSASLALAGGPGETQYF.

V gene TRBV5-6 combines with J gene TRBJ2-3, with D tentatively TRBD2 (6 bases). Trimming removed 3 bases from V and 4 bases from J, with 15 bases in between. CDR3 length: 15 residues. Per the germline V gene, CDR1 is SGHDT and CDR2 is YYEEEE. CDR3 region: CASSWGGSRADTQYF. CDR3 bases: TGTGCCAGCAGCTGGGGAGGCTCCCGGGCAGATACGCAGTATTTT. Variable domain in full (rest from reference TRBV5-6 and TRBJ2-3): DAGVTQSPTHLIKTRGQQVTLRCSPKSGHDTVSWYQQALGQGPQFIFQYYEEEERQRGNFPDRFSGHQFPNYSSELNVNALLLGDSALYLCASSWGGSRADTQYFGPGTRLTVL.